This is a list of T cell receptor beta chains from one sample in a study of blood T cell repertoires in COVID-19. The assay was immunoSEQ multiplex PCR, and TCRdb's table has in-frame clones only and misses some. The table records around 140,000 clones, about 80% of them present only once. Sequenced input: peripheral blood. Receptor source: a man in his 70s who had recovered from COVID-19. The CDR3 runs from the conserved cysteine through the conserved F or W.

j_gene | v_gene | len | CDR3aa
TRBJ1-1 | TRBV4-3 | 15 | CASSQEGAGNTEAFF
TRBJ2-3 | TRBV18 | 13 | CASSPPSVDTQYF
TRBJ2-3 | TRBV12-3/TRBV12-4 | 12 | CASSFLADTQYF
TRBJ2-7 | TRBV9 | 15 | CASHPKDTSSYEQYF
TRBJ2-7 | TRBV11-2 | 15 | CASSLTSGSWYEQYF
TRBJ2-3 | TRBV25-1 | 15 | CASSPDRFSTDTQYF
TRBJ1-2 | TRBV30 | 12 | CAWSWGQGSHSF
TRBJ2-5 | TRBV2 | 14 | CASSGGTSRETQYF
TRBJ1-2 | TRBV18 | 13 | CASSPDKIYGYTF
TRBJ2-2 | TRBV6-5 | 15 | CASTRLAGGGGELFF
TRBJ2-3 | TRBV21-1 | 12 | CASGGRADTQYF
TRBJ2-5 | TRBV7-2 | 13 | CASSSPDQETQYF
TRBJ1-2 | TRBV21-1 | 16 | CASSKGFGGHFSGYTF
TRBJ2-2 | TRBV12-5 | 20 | CASGLFLGLAGTANTGELFF
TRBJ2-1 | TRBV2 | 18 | CASSATSGRASYRNEQFF
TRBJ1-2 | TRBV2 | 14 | CASSESAGPYGYTF
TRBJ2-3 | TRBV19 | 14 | CASSRQGVRDTQYF
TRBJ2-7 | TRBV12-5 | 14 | CASGELSGSGEQYF
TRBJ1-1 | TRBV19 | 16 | CASSAEQGTMNTEAFF
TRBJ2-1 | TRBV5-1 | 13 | CASRDSTYNEQFF
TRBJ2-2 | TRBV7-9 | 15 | CASSSLGLNTGELFF
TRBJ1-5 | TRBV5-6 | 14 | CASSLAQGGQPQHF
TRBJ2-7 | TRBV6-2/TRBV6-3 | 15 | CASIPGQGLFYEQYF
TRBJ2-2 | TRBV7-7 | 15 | CASSLGQGITGELFF
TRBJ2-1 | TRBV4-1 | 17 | CASSQEFLLAGADEQFF
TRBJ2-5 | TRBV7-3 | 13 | CASSGTGGGTQYF
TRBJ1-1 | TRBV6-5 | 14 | CASSLSFMNTEAFF
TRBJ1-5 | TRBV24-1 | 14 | CATSVGQGGQPQHF
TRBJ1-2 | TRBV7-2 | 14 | CASSPYQTAYGYTF
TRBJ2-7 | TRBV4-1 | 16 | CASSQEIGVSSYEQYF
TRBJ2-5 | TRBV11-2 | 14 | CASSSAPGAETQYF
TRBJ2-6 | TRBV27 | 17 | CASSFRDSHSGANVLTF
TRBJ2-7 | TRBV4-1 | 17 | CASSQVRGGGSSYEQYF